This T cell receptor beta chain was found in a study of CDR3 diversity in severe acne. TCRdb reprocessed the PCR reads with MiXCR, giving one entry per CDR3 protein. The sample records roughly 100,000 distinct CDR3 sequences, approximately 47% being singletons. As for this clonotype: One end of the junction does not line up with germline, which may come from a read error.

Sequencing was carried out using blood. The sequence came from a male donor with acne.

CDR3 loop: CSVLGDQETPYF. Here the CDR3 DNA reads TGCAGCGTTCTAGGAGACCAAGAGACCCCGTACTTC. The V call is TRBV29-1, the J call TRBJ2-5; D remains unclear. Germline loops: CDR1 SQVTM, CDR2 ANQGSEA. The CDR3 spans 12 residues.